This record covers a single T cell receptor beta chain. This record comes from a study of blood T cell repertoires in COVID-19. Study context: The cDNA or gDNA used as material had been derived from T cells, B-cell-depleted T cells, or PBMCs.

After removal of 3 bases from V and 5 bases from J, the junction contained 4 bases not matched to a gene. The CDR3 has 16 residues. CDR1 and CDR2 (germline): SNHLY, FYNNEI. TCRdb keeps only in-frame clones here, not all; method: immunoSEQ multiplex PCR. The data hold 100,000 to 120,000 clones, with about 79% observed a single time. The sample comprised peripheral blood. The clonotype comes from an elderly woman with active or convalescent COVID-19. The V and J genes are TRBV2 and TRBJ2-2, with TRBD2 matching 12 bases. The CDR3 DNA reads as TGTGCCAGCAGTGAGGGACTAGCGGGCTTAACCGGGGAGCTGTTTTTT. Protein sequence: CASSEGLAGLTGELFF.